This TCR beta chain stems from a study of patients and donors after allogeneic stem cell transplantation. The V end was cut by 2 bases, the J end by 2 bases, with 9 bases between. Germline values: CDR1 MNHEY, CDR2 SVGEGT. There are 14 residues in the CDR3. TCRdb fed the RT-PCR reads into MiXCR, producing one record per CDR3 protein. The sample records roughly 880,000 distinct CDR3 sequences, more than 15% being singletons. Sequenced: blood, either unsorted or a sorted T cell fraction (not recorded which). The chain recombines TRBV6-2 or TRBV6-3 with TRBJ1-2; TRBD1 might be the D (5 bases). This TCR was recovered from a human donor who was either an allogeneic HSCT recipient or a stem cell or donor lymphocyte infusion donor (not recorded which). It is not recorded whose cells these are; they may come from a transplant donor. The CDR3 loop reads CASSYEGINYGYTF. The CDR3 nucleotides are TGTGCCAGCAGTTACGAGGGGATCAACTATGGCTACACCTTC.